A single sample is the source of the 15 T cell receptor beta chains below, sequenced in a study of blood T cell repertoires in COVID-19. Sequencing used immunoSEQ multiplex PCR; TCRdb keeps in-frame clones, though not all of them. The sample has more than 130,000 clones, almost 90% seen once. What was sequenced was peripheral blood. Receptors were obtained from a man between 50 and 59 years old with active or convalescent COVID-19.

This clone has only one observation. The chain couples TRBV27 to TRBJ2-7; the match to TRBD2 covers 7 bases. The CDR3 runs to 16 residues. Trimming took 4 bases from V and 6 from J; bases not matched to a gene: 15. Germline values: CDR1 MNHEY, CDR2 SMNVEV (reference sequence). Written as DNA, the CDR3 is TGTGCCAGCAGTTATGTAGTCGGGGAGGGCCCCGGCGAGCAGTACTTC. Translation: CASSYVVGEGPGEQYF.

The V gene is TRBV6-5, the J gene TRBJ2-2, with a possible D match to TRBD2 (6 bases). This CDR3 spans 15 amino acids. Trimming left V 6 bases short and J 6 bases short, with 17 bases between. The germline gives CDR1 MNHEY, CDR2 SVGAGI. The CDR3 coding sequence is TGTGCCAGCAGATTAGGTCTAGCGTCCTCCGGGGAGCTGTTTTTT. Translated: CASRLGLASSGELFF.

This chain uses TRBV4-1 with TRBJ2-2; 9 bases are a match to TRBD2. From germline, CDR1 is MGHRA and CDR2 YSYEKL. The CDR3 has 17 residues. After removal of 0 bases from V and 3 bases from J, the junction contained 5 bases not matched to a gene. The CDR3 here is CASSQDGLAGDTGELFF. The CDR3 DNA follows: TGCGCCAGCAGCCAAGATGGATTAGCGGGAGACACCGGGGAGCTGTTTTTT.

The V call is TRBV28, the J call TRBJ2-3; 9 positions agree with TRBD2. Germline V CDR1 and CDR2: MDHEN, SYDVKM. The V segment lost 2 bases and the J segment 4 bases; nucleotides outside the gene matches: 7. The CDR3 spans 16 residues. The CDR3 DNA reads as TGTGCCAGCAGTTTACCTAGCGGGAACTCCCCAGATACGCAGTATTTT. This sequence encodes CASSLPSGNSPDTQYF.

This clone appeared a single time. The genes are TRBV6-1 and TRBJ2-2; D gene uncertain. The V gene lost 1 base and the J gene lost 3 bases, with 9 bases spanning the gap. The V gene's germline CDR1 is MNHNS and CDR2 SASEGT. The CDR3 is made up of 15 amino acids. The CDR3 nucleotides are TGTGCCAGCAGTGAAGACCCGTACTACACCGGGGAGCTGTTTTTT. As protein: CASSEDPYYTGELFF.

The chain is built from TRBV19 and TRBJ1-1; the D gene is possibly TRBD1 (6 bases). CDR1 LNHDA and CDR2 SQIVND come from the germline V gene (reference sequence). Trimming pared 6 bases from V and 0 bases from J, leaving 14 bases between. This CDR3 is 15 amino acids long. CDR3 protein: CASRRPGALNTEAFF. Here the CDR3 DNA reads TGTGCCAGTAGACGGCCAGGGGCTCTGAACACTGAAGCTTTCTTT.

V is TRBV7-3 and J is TRBJ2-2; 7 positions match TRBD2. The CDR3 is 16 amino acids. Germline values: CDR1 SGHTA, CDR2 FQGTGA. After removal of 2 bases from V and 6 bases from J, the junction contained 9 bases not matched to a gene. The CDR3 region is CASSLLPETSSGELFF. The CDR3 DNA reads as TGTGCCAGCAGCTTACTCCCCGAGACTAGCTCCGGGGAGCTGTTTTTT. Full variable domain (outside the CDR3, taken from reference TRBV7-3 and TRBJ2-2): GAGVSQTPSNKVTEKGKYVELRCDPISGHTALYWYRQSLGQGPEFLIYFQGTGAADDSGLPNDRFFAVRPEGSVSTLKIQRTERGDSAVYLCASSLLPETSSGELFFGEGSRLTVL.

The chain couples TRBV5-6 to TRBJ1-5; TRBD1 matches 7 bases. The germline V gene has CDR1 SGHDT and CDR2 YYEEEE. With 4 bases clipped from V and 4 bases from J, the junction kept 2 bases outside the gene matches. The length of the CDR3 is 13 residues. CDR3 DNA: TGTGCCAGCAGCATACAGGGGAATCAGCCCCAGCATTTT. Translated: CASSIQGNQPQHF.

The chain links TRBV24-1 to TRBJ1-6, with 7 bases identical to TRBD1. J was trimmed by 7 bases and V by 3 bases; bases with no gene match: 11. In germline, CDR1 is KGHDR, CDR2 SFDVKD. CDR3 length: 17 amino acids. This chain's CDR3 is CATSDLLQGMFNSPLHF. Written as DNA, the CDR3 is TGTGCCACCAGTGATCTTTTACAGGGGATGTTCAATTCACCCCTCCACTTT.

The chain uses TRBV6-2 or TRBV6-3 and TRBJ1-2; tentative D call: TRBD1 (5 bases). Trimming left V 2 bases short and J 4 bases short, with 17 bases between. This CDR3 has 16 residues. In germline, CDR1 is MNHEY, CDR2 SVGEGT. For the CDR3, the DNA is TGTGCCAGCAGTTACCTTGGACAAAACCTTGGCTATGGCTACACCTTC. It translates to CASSYLGQNLGYGYTF.

V is TRBV7-6 and J is TRBJ1-5, with D tentatively TRBD1 (5 bases). The CDR3 spans 15 residues. Trimming removed 5 bases at V and 6 bases at J, with 17 bases between. Germline CDR1 SGHVS, CDR2 FNYEAQ. The CDR3 protein is CASSQGTIGTQPQHF. Written as DNA, the CDR3 is TGTGCCAGCAGCCAAGGGACTATAGGGACTCAGCCCCAGCATTTT.

The rearrangement joins TRBV10-3 to TRBJ2-1, with D possibly TRBD2 on 6 matching bases. Germline assignment: CDR1 ENHRY and CDR2 SYGVKD. V was pared by 1 base and J by 6 bases, with 7 bases between. The length of the CDR3 is 13 residues. CDR3 DNA: TGTGCCATCAGTGAGTTGGGGGGCAATGAGCAGTTCTTC. Translated, it gives CAISELGGNEQFF.

The chain couples TRBV19 to TRBJ2-5; 12 nucleotides agree with TRBD2. Germline assignment: CDR1 LNHDA and CDR2 SQIVND (reference sequence). The CDR3 has 15 residues. V lost 3 bases and J lost 5; bases outside the gene matches: 4. The CDR3 bases are TGTGCCAGTAGTATCCTAGCGGGAGGGCTCGAGACCCAGTACTTC. Protein sequence: CASSILAGGLETQYF.

This clone has only a few counts. The V and J genes are TRBV6-5 and TRBJ1-3, with TRBD1 identical over 8 bases. Germline CDR1 reads MNHEY; CDR2 reads SVGAGI. CDR3 length: 15 residues. The J segment lost 4 bases and the V segment lost 5 bases, leaving 7 bases of the junction unmatched. The DNA of the CDR3 is TGTGCCAGCAGTCTAGACAGGGGTGGCGGAAACACCATATATTTT. Its translation is CASSLDRGGGNTIYF.

This sequence joins TRBV24-1 and TRBJ2-1; tentatively, D is TRBD2 (7 bases). The CDR3 runs to 14 residues. The germline CDR1 and CDR2 sequences are KGHDR and SFDVKD. Trimming left V 0 bases short and J 7 bases short, with 9 bases between. The CDR3 loop reads CATSDLRGANEQFF. CDR3 bases: TGTGCCACCAGTGATTTGCGGGGGGCAAATGAGCAGTTCTTC.